Presented here are 25 T cell receptor beta chains from one specimen sequenced in a study of shared clonotypes between healthy human individuals. Only in-frame clones appear in the TCRdb table, and some are missing; sequencing was by immunoSEQ multiplex PCR. This table has approximately 710,000 clones, roughly 88% appearing once. The sample comprised memory CD8+ T cells from PBMCs. The subset is: CD45RO+ cells pooled with CCR7-negative TemRA cells. Source of these receptors: a man younger than 30 in good health. Some clones in this sample may be carry-over from other donors' samples.

The rearrangement joins TRBV7-9 to TRBJ2-3; D gene uncertain. This CDR3 has 15 amino acids. Germline-derived CDR1 and CDR2 are SEHNR and FQNEAQ (reference sequence). Deletions cut 6 bases from V and 2 bases from J, with 15 bases between. CDR3 sequence: CASSLGPLPTDTQYF. The CDR3 DNA reads as TGTGCCAGCAGTCTCGGCCCACTACCCACAGATACGCAGTATTTT. The full variable domain, completed using reference TRBV7-9 and TRBJ2-3, is DTGVSQNPRHKITKRGQNVTFRCDPISEHNRLYWYRQTLGQGPEFLTYFQNEAQLEKSRLLSDRFSAERPKGSFSTLEIQRTEQGDSAMYLCASSLGPLPTDTQYFGPGTRLTVL.

The J gene is TRBJ2-7, the V gene TRBV28; D is uncertain. V lost 3 bases and J lost 0, with 18 bases in between. The CDR3 length is 17 residues. Germline values: CDR1 MDHEN, CDR2 SYDVKM. The CDR3 spells CASSFPSEDPSSYEQYF. For the CDR3, the DNA is TGTGCCAGCAGTTTCCCGTCAGAGGACCCAAGCTCCTACGAGCAGTACTTC.

This chain joins TRBV6-5 and TRBJ2-7, with TRBD2 as a possible D gene (5 bases). V was trimmed by 6 bases and J by 2 bases, leaving 14 bases between them. The CDR3 extends over 14 amino acids. The germline gives CDR1 MNHEY, CDR2 SVGAGI. DNA for the CDR3: TGTGCCAGCAGCCTTACCGGGGAAGCCTACGAGCAGTACTTC. Amino acid sequence: CASSLTGEAYEQYF.

This clone was counted at least ten times. This chain joins TRBV6-4 and TRBJ2-3; the match to TRBD2 covers 9 bases. V shed 0 bases, J shed 3 bases, and the junction held 4 bases outside the gene matches. CDR3 length: 16 residues. Germline CDR1 reads MRHNA; CDR2 reads SNTAGT. The CDR3 DNA sequence: TGTGCCAGCAGTGACTCGAGTCTAGCGGGGACAGATACGCAGTATTTT. It specifies CASSDSSLAGTDTQYF.

The gene calls are TRBV6-1 and TRBJ2-7; weak D call: TRBD2 (5 bases). The CDR3 loop spans 17 amino acids. Per the germline V gene, CDR1 is MNHNS and CDR2 is SASEGT. The V end lost 4 bases, the J end lost 5 bases, and 24 bases lay between the germline ends. Here the CDR3 reads CASSALKPGRRRDEQYF. CDR3 bases: TGTGCCAGCAGTGCCCTTAAACCGGGCCGCAGGCGGGACGAGCAGTACTTC.

This chain connects TRBV7-2 to TRBJ2-7; 8 bases match TRBD2. V lost 5 bases, J lost 0 bases, and 9 bases stayed unmatched. This CDR3 has 16 residues. Germline-derived CDR1 and CDR2 are SGHTA and FQGNSA. The CDR3 region has the DNA TGTGCCAGCAGCCAGGCGGCGGGAGGCCCCTCCTACGAGCAGTACTTC. It translates to CASSQAAGGPSYEQYF.

V and J are TRBV29-1 and TRBJ2-7, with 9 bases that match TRBD1. V shed 7 bases, J shed 5 bases, and the junction held 9 bases outside the gene matches. Germline lookup yields CDR1 SQVTM and CDR2 ANQGSEA. The CDR3 runs to 13 residues. CDR3 sequence reads: CSAGQGRGDEQYF. The CDR3 DNA reads TGCAGCGCAGGACAGGGGAGGGGAGACGAGCAGTACTTC.

The chain joins TRBV5-6 to TRBJ2-1, with a tentative D call TRBD1 (6 bases). The V and J ends lost 1 base and 9 bases respectively, with 14 bases between them. The CDR3 is 14 residues long. Germline loops: CDR1 SGHDT, CDR2 YYEEEE. CDR3 nucleotide sequence: TGTGCCAGCAGCTTGTCAGGGGCACGGGGTGAGCAGTTCTTC. It codes for CASSLSGARGEQFF.

The chain couples TRBV14 to TRBJ2-3, with TRBD2 matching 8 bases. The CDR3 is made up of 16 amino acids. Germline trimming cut 4 bases from V and 3 bases from J; bases unmatched to any gene: 9. Germline V CDR1 and CDR2: SGHDN, FVKESK. CDR3 region: CASSPYLAGLTDTQYF. CDR3 sequence (DNA): TGTGCCAGCAGCCCCTACCTAGCGGGTTTAACAGATACGCAGTATTTT.

The chain has TRBV27 and TRBJ2-3; 7 nucleotides line up with TRBD2. V shed 2 bases and J 2 bases; nucleotides not matched to a gene: 4. This CDR3 comprises 15 residues. CDR1 is MNHEY, CDR2 SMNVEV, per germline (reference sequence). The CDR3 DNA reads as TGTGCCAGCAGTTTACAACGGGACTACACAGATACGCAGTATTTT. Translated: CASSLQRDYTDTQYF.

The chain combines TRBV7-9 with TRBJ1-2; 7 nucleotides match TRBD1. CDR3 length: 14 residues. After removal of 0 bases from V and 6 bases from J, the junction contained 4 bases not matched to a gene. CDR1 and CDR2 from the germline V gene are SEHNR and FQNEAQ (reference sequence). The CDR3 nucleotides read TGTGCCAGCAGCTTAGCGGGACAGTATGATGGCTACACCTTC. It encodes CASSLAGQYDGYTF. Full variable domain (rest looked up from reference TRBV7-9 and TRBJ1-2): DTGVSQNPRHKITKRGQNVTFRCDPISEHNRLYWYRQTLGQGPEFLTYFQNEAQLEKSRLLSDRFSAERPKGSFSTLEIQRTEQGDSAMYLCASSLAGQYDGYTFGSGTRLTVV.

V is TRBV28 and J is TRBJ2-5; 9 positions agree with TRBD1. The CDR3 is 16 residues long. The germline CDR1 and CDR2 sequences are MDHEN and SYDVKM. The V gene end was trimmed by 4 bases and the J gene end by 2 bases; junction bases not matched to a gene: 8. The CDR3 sequence: CASSYWTGEAQETQYF. For the CDR3, the DNA is TGTGCCAGCAGTTACTGGACAGGGGAAGCACAAGAGACCCAGTACTTC.

The chain employs TRBV6-5 and TRBJ2-3, with unresolved D. Germline values: CDR1 MNHEY, CDR2 SVGAGI. V lost 6 bases to trimming and J lost 5 bases, with 9 bases between them. The CDR3 contains 12 residues. CDR3 in amino acids: CASSTLGDTQYF. The DNA for the CDR3 is TGTGCCAGCAGCACCTTGGGAGATACGCAGTATTTT.

The chain combines TRBV9 with TRBJ2-2; tentatively, D is TRBD1 or TRBD2 (7 bases each). Per the germline V gene, CDR1 is SGDLS and CDR2 is YYNGEE. There are 15 residues in the CDR3. The V end was cut by 1 base, the J end by 4 bases, with 11 bases between. CDR3 DNA sequence: TGTGCCAGCAGCGTAACAGGGGAGGGCACCGGGGAGCTGTTTTTT. Its protein is CASSVTGEGTGELFF.

The chain combines TRBV19 with TRBJ2-7; a possible D gene is TRBD1 (6 bases). The CDR3 has 14 amino acids. The germline V gene has CDR1 LNHDA and CDR2 SQIVND (reference sequence). Trimming cost V 4 bases and J 6 bases, with 16 bases left between them. The chain's CDR3 is CASSRRDNMAEQYF. The CDR3 coding sequence is TGTGCCAGTAGTAGAAGGGACAACATGGCCGAGCAGTACTTC.

The CDR3 DNA reads TGTGCCAGCAGTTATAGGCGCGTTGAGCAGTTCTTC. The encoded protein is CASSYRRVEQFF. The rearrangement links TRBV6-5 to TRBJ2-1; D is ambiguous. This CDR3 is 12 amino acids long. Trimming took 3 bases from V and 9 from J, leaving 9 bases between them. Germline-derived CDR1 and CDR2 are MNHEY and SVGAGI.

There are a few counts of this clone. The chain recombines TRBV7-9 with TRBJ2-2, with D possibly matching TRBD1 (5 bases). In germline, CDR1 is SEHNR, CDR2 FQNEAQ (reference sequence). V lost 3 bases and J lost 4, with 12 bases in between. The CDR3 is made up of 15 amino acids. The CDR3 reads CASSFIDSTTGELFF. Written as DNA, the CDR3 is TGTGCCAGCAGCTTCATAGACAGTACCACCGGGGAGCTGTTTTTT.

The chain is built from TRBV13 and TRBJ2-7; D call uncertain. The CDR3 length is 14 residues. From germline, CDR1 is PRHDT and CDR2 FYEKMQ (reference sequence). V was cut by 6 bases and J by 2 bases, with 14 bases left in between. The CDR3 nucleotides read TGTGCCAGCAGTGTCGGGTATGATCCCTACGAGCAGTACTTC. Amino acids: CASSVGYDPYEQYF.

This clone was observed once. The chain is built from TRBV2 and TRBJ1-1; D ambiguous. The CDR3 spans 14 residues. Germline CDR1 is SNHLY and CDR2 is FYNNEI. V lost 6 bases and J 6 bases, leaving 17 bases between the germline ends. CDR3 residues: CASRGRTTSPEAFF. The CDR3 region has the DNA TGTGCCAGCAGGGGCAGGACCACGAGCCCTGAAGCTTTCTTT.

The chain is built from TRBV4-1 and TRBJ2-5, with 10 nucleotides matching TRBD2. V lost 3 bases, J lost 2 bases, and 9 bases stayed unmatched. This CDR3 comprises 17 residues. Germline assignment: CDR1 MGHRA and CDR2 YSYEKL. The CDR3 bases are TGCGCCAGCAGCCAGCATACTAGCGGGGTCAAACAAGAGACCCAGTACTTC. Its translation is CASSQHTSGVKQETQYF.

This chain joins TRBV27 and TRBJ2-2; tentative D call: TRBD1 (6 bases). The CDR3 is made up of 15 amino acids. Germline lookup yields CDR1 MNHEY and CDR2 SMNVEV (reference sequence). The V gene lost 3 bases and the J gene lost 7 bases, with 15 bases spanning the gap. The CDR3 DNA reads TGTGCCAGCAGTTTTCAGGGGCCCCTAGGCGGGGAGCTGTTTTTT. This sequence encodes CASSFQGPLGGELFF.

The chain is built from TRBV18 and TRBJ2-1; 7 bases match TRBD1. After removal of 0 bases from V and 4 bases from J, the junction contained 12 bases not matched to a gene. This CDR3 has 18 residues. From germline, CDR1 is KGHSH and CDR2 LQKENI. The CDR3 protein is CASSPPSVRGHSYNEQFF. Written as DNA, the CDR3 is TGTGCCAGCTCACCACCGAGCGTTAGGGGGCATTCGTACAATGAGCAGTTCTTC.

The rearrangement uses TRBV7-3 and TRBJ2-3, with 7 nucleotides matching TRBD2. Germline values: CDR1 SGHTA, CDR2 FQGTGA. V shed 5 bases and J 2 bases; nucleotides not matched to a gene: 10. CDR3 length equals 16 residues. The CDR3 region is CASSPLAREPTDTQYF. The CDR3 bases are TGTGCCAGCAGCCCCCTCGCGCGGGAGCCCACAGATACGCAGTATTTT. Together with reference TRBV7-3 and TRBJ2-3, the CDR3 gives the full variable domain: GAGVSQTPSNKVTEKGKYVELRCDPISGHTALYWYRQSLGQGPEFLIYFQGTGAADDSGLPNDRFFAVRPEGSVSTLKIQRTERGDSAVYLCASSPLAREPTDTQYFGPGTRLTVL.

This rearrangement joins TRBV18 to TRBJ1-1; unclear D gene. The germline CDR1 and CDR2 sequences are KGHSH and LQKENI. The CDR3 covers 17 residues. The V and J ends lost 2 bases and 0 bases respectively, with 16 bases between them. For the CDR3, the DNA is TGTGCCAGCTCACCAAAAGATGTGGGAGGCATGAACACTGAAGCTTTCTTT. Protein product: CASSPKDVGGMNTEAFF.

The J gene is TRBJ2-1, the V gene TRBV27; 13 bases match TRBD2. The CDR3 is made up of 14 amino acids. The V gene's germline CDR1 is MNHEY and CDR2 SMNVEV (reference sequence). Trimming took 7 bases from V and 9 from J; bases not matched to a gene: 6. CDR3 nucleotides: TGTGCCAGCAAAACTAGCGGGAGGGCCTTTGAGCAGTTCTTC. Its translation: CASKTSGRAFEQFF.